These 18 T cell receptor beta chains were all obtained from the same sample, sequenced in a study of cytomegalovirus exposure and HLA in healthy donors. With 60 Vbeta and 13 Jbeta primers, the PCR was carried out. Method: immunoSEQ multiplex PCR; TCRdb's copy keeps in-frame clones and lacks some. The sample has 110,000 to 150,000 clones; 70% to 80% are singletons. The specimen sequenced was PBMCs. The receptors originated from a woman aged 45-65 years in good health and CMV-seronegative.

This chain uses TRBV6-5 with TRBJ1-1; the D is unclear. Per germline, CDR1 MNHEY and CDR2 SVGAGI. The CDR3 consists of 13 residues. Trimming pared 5 bases from V and 8 bases from J, leaving 15 bases between. CDR3 loop: CASSLNRGREAFF. CDR3 DNA sequence: TGTGCCAGCAGTCTAAACCGAGGGCGCGAAGCTTTCTTT.

The chain uses TRBV19 and TRBJ2-5; no definite D call. Deletions cut 5 bases from V and 5 bases from J, with 6 bases between. CDR1 is LNHDA, CDR2 SQIVND, per germline (reference sequence). The CDR3 contains 11 residues. Written as DNA, the CDR3 is TGTGCCAGTAGTTCTCTGGAGACCCAGTACTTC. Translation: CASSSLETQYF.

The chain has TRBV4-1 and TRBJ2-1; 8 bases align to TRBD2. V lost 0 bases, J lost 14 bases, and 9 bases stayed unmatched. Germline V CDR1 and CDR2: MGHRA, YSYEKL. CDR3 length: 14 residues. The CDR3 DNA reads as TGCGCCAGCAGCCAAGAATCGGGGGGGCCGAGTAAGTTCTTC. This sequence encodes CASSQESGGPSKFF.

The CDR3 DNA reads TGTGCCAGCAGCTTAGTCGCTACAGACTATGGCTACACCTTC. This encodes CASSLVATDYGYTF. This chain uses TRBV7-2 with TRBJ1-2, with D unclear. Per the germline V gene, CDR1 is SGHTA and CDR2 is FQGNSA. V lost 1 base to trimming and J lost 3 bases, with 9 bases between them. This CDR3 has 14 amino acids.

The V and J genes are TRBV9 and TRBJ2-5; D might be TRBD1 (5 bases). Germline CDR1 is SGDLS and CDR2 is YYNGEE. The CDR3 loop spans 15 amino acids. Trimming pared 3 bases from V and 5 bases from J, leaving 17 bases between. This chain's CDR3 is CASSGYFRDGETQYF. Here the CDR3 DNA reads TGTGCCAGCAGCGGATACTTCAGGGATGGGGAGACCCAGTACTTC. Full variable domain (outside the CDR3, taken from reference TRBV9 and TRBJ2-5): DSGVTQTPKHLITATGQRVTLRCSPRSGDLSVYWYQQSLDQGLQFLIQYYNGEERAKGNILERFSAQQFPDLHSELNLSSLELGDSALYFCASSGYFRDGETQYFGPGTRLLVL.

V usage is TRBV10-3 and J usage is TRBJ1-2; no reliable D call. The germline V and J ends were trimmed by 2 bases and 4 bases, with 11 bases remaining between them. CDR3 length: 14 residues. The germline V gene encodes CDR1 ENHRY and CDR2 SYGVKD. CDR3 region: CAISEGGQAYGYTF. The DNA for the CDR3 is TGTGCCATCAGTGAGGGAGGTCAGGCCTATGGCTACACCTTC.

Here the CDR3 reads CATSLRGQDEQYF. The CDR3 region has the DNA TGTGCCACCAGCCTACGGGGTCAGGACGAGCAGTACTTC. This chain connects TRBV15 to TRBJ2-7; possible D gene TRBD2, 5 bases. The CDR3 runs 13 residues. CDR1 and CDR2 (germline): LNHNV, YYDKDF (reference sequence). V lost 5 bases and J lost 5, with 13 bases in between.

This clone was seen a single time. This chain connects TRBV9 to TRBJ2-1; perhaps TRBD2 as D (6 bases). The CDR3 has 17 amino acids. Trimming shortened V by 0 bases and J by 0 bases, and 13 bases separated the two germline ends. Germline CDR1 and CDR2: SGDLS and YYNGEE. As DNA, the CDR3 is TGTGCCAGCAGCGTAGATCCGGCGGGGTCCTCCTACAATGAGCAGTTCTTC. This sequence encodes CASSVDPAGSSYNEQFF.

The chain is built from TRBV6-1 and TRBJ1-1, with 10 nucleotides matching TRBD1. The CDR3 totals 11 residues. Germline assignment: CDR1 MNHNS and CDR2 SASEGT. After removal of 7 bases from V and 10 bases from J, the junction contained 3 bases not matched to a gene. Here the CDR3 reads CASIGQGVAFF. Here the CDR3 DNA reads TGTGCCAGCATCGGACAGGGGGTAGCTTTCTTT.

The table lists this clone with a few counts. This chain uses TRBV30 with TRBJ2-3, with D possibly matching TRBD2 (5 bases). V was cut by 0 bases and J by 0 bases, with 10 bases left in between. The CDR3 contains 15 residues. The V gene's germline CDR1 is GTSNPN and CDR2 SVGIG (reference sequence). The CDR3 here is CAWSVGSGSTDTQYF. DNA of the CDR3: TGTGCCTGGAGTGTTGGGTCGGGAAGCACAGATACGCAGTATTTT. The full variable domain, its missing parts supplied by reference TRBV30 and TRBJ2-3, is SQTIHQWPATLVQPVGSPLSLECTVEGTSNPNLYWYRQAAGRGLQLLFYSVGIGQISSEVPQNLSASRPQDRQFILSSKKLLLSDSGFYLCAWSVGSGSTDTQYFGPGTRLTVL.

This clone has only a few counts. J is TRBJ1-2 and V is TRBV30; 11 bases are a match to TRBD1. Looked up from germline, CDR1 is GTSNPN and CDR2 is SVGIG (reference sequence). The CDR3 spans 15 residues. The J segment lost 4 bases and the V segment lost 2 bases, leaving 6 bases of the junction unmatched. CDR3 DNA: TGTGCCTGGAGTAGGTTGGGACAGGGGGGCTATGGCTACACCTTC. It specifies CAWSRLGQGGYGYTF.

The J gene is TRBJ2-7, the V gene TRBV7-9, with TRBD1 matching over 9 bases. The V segment lost 5 bases and the J segment 3 bases; nucleotides outside the gene matches: 5. Per the germline V gene, CDR1 is SEHNR and CDR2 is FQNEAQ (reference sequence). The length of the CDR3 is 14 residues. The CDR3: CASSTGQGYYEQYF. In nucleotides, the CDR3 is TGTGCCAGCAGCACAGGACAGGGGTACTACGAGCAGTACTTC.

The chain uses TRBV5-1 and TRBJ2-5; the match to TRBD2 covers 12 bases. After removal of 1 base from V and 5 bases from J, the junction contained 6 bases not matched to a gene. This CDR3 has 16 residues. Looked up from germline, CDR1 is SGHRS and CDR2 is YFSETQ. CDR3 coding DNA: TGCGCCAGCAGCTTGTACTCTAGCGGGGGGGTTGAGACCCAGTACTTC. Its protein is CASSLYSSGGVETQYF.

The V call is TRBV19, the J call TRBJ2-7; 9 positions match TRBD1. V shed 5 bases and J 1 base; nucleotides not matched to a gene: 6. The CDR3 runs 15 residues. From germline, CDR1 is LNHDA and CDR2 SQIVND (reference sequence). The CDR3 DNA is TGTGCCAGTAGTCGACGGGGACAGGGTTCCTACGAGCAGTACTTC. Translated: CASSRRGQGSYEQYF. Using reference TRBV19 and TRBJ2-7 for the parts outside the CDR3, the full variable domain is DGGITQSPKYLFRKEGQNVTLSCEQNLNHDAMYWYRQDPGQGLRLIYYSQIVNDFQKGDIAEGYSVSREKKESFPLTVTSAQKNPTAFYLCASSRRGQGSYEQYFGPGTRLTVT.

In this sample, this clone turned up a few times. This sequence joins TRBV6-4 and TRBJ2-2, with 9 bases matching TRBD1. This CDR3 is built from 15 residues. Looked up from germline, CDR1 is MRHNA and CDR2 is SNTAGT. J gave up 4 bases and V 5 bases, and 5 bases lay outside the gene matches. The CDR3 spells CASSSGTGTTGELFF. CDR3 DNA sequence: TGTGCCAGCAGTTCCGGGACAGGGACCACCGGGGAGCTGTTTTTT.

This clone was seen a handful of times. The genes are TRBV19 and TRBJ1-4, with a tentative D call TRBD1 (6 bases). The germline gives CDR1 LNHDA, CDR2 SQIVND (reference sequence). V was shortened by 3 bases and J by 7 bases, with 15 bases between the two germline ends. The CDR3 spans 15 residues. Here the CDR3 DNA reads TGTGCCAGTAGTATCCGTTGGGGGCTCAGTGAAAAACTGTTTTTT. Residues: CASSIRWGLSEKLFF.

At least ten counts were recorded for this clone. This chain uses TRBV25-1 with TRBJ2-1; tentatively, D is TRBD2 (7 bases). The CDR3 length is 15 residues. The germline gives CDR1 MGHDK, CDR2 SYGVNS. V gave up 3 bases and J gave up 4 bases, with 13 bases separating them. The CDR3, as DNA: TGTGCCAGCAGTGATTGGGGGGGGCTTTACAATGAGCAGTTCTTC. It is translated as CASSDWGGLYNEQFF.

This chain connects TRBV7-9 to TRBJ1-5, with 8 bases fitting TRBD1. From germline, CDR1 is SEHNR and CDR2 FQNEAQ (reference sequence). The junction had 4 bases not matched to a gene; V was cut back by 2 bases and J by 4 bases. The CDR3 loop spans 15 amino acids. CDR3 nucleotides: TGTGCCAGCAGCTTAAATACAGGGGGTAATCAGCCCCAGCATTTT. Amino acid sequence: CASSLNTGGNQPQHF. The entire variable domain, with the rest obtained from reference TRBV7-9 and TRBJ1-5, is as follows: DTGVSQNPRHKITKRGQNVTFRCDPISEHNRLYWYRQTLGQGPEFLTYFQNEAQLEKSRLLSDRFSAERPKGSFSTLEIQRTEQGDSAMYLCASSLNTGGNQPQHFGDGTRLSIL.